The present T cell receptor beta chain was sequenced within a study of blood T cell repertoires in COVID-19. Clones were read by immunoSEQ multiplex PCR, and TCRdb kept only the in-frame ones, dropping some. Of around 100,000 clones listed, about 87% are singletons. V gave up 0 bases and J gave up 0 bases, with 7 bases separating them. In germline, CDR1 is KGHSH, CDR2 LQKENI. The length of the CDR3 is 15 residues. V gene TRBV18 combines with J gene TRBJ2-3; tentative D call: TRBD1 (5 bases). The specimen was peripheral blood. The sequence derives from a human donor in a cohort sampled during active COVID-19. Written as DNA, the CDR3 is TGTGCCAGCTCACCACCGACAGCTAGCACAGATACGCAGTATTTT. This translates into CASSPPTASTDTQYF.